This entry describes one TCR beta chain. Trimming removed 3 bases at V and 1 base at J, with 10 bases between. This CDR3 has 15 amino acids. Per the germline V gene, CDR1 is LGHNA and CDR2 is YSLEER. What was sequenced were expressed TCRB transcripts, since all of the isolated RNA had been reverse transcribed. Some clones are missing from TCRdb's copy, which holds only in-frame ones; the method was immunoSEQ multiplex PCR. The sample carries roughly 170,000 clones, about an eighth recorded once. This entry belongs to a study of beta chain features in type 1 diabetes. The V gene is TRBV4-3, the J gene TRBJ1-5; no definite D call. The sequence came from a woman aged 18-30 years in good health. The specimen sequenced was central memory CD4+ T cells from blood. The CDR3 here is CASSQVTGSNQPQHF. The CDR3 nucleotides read TGCGCCAGCAGCCAGGTGACTGGAAGCAATCAGCCCCAGCATTTT.